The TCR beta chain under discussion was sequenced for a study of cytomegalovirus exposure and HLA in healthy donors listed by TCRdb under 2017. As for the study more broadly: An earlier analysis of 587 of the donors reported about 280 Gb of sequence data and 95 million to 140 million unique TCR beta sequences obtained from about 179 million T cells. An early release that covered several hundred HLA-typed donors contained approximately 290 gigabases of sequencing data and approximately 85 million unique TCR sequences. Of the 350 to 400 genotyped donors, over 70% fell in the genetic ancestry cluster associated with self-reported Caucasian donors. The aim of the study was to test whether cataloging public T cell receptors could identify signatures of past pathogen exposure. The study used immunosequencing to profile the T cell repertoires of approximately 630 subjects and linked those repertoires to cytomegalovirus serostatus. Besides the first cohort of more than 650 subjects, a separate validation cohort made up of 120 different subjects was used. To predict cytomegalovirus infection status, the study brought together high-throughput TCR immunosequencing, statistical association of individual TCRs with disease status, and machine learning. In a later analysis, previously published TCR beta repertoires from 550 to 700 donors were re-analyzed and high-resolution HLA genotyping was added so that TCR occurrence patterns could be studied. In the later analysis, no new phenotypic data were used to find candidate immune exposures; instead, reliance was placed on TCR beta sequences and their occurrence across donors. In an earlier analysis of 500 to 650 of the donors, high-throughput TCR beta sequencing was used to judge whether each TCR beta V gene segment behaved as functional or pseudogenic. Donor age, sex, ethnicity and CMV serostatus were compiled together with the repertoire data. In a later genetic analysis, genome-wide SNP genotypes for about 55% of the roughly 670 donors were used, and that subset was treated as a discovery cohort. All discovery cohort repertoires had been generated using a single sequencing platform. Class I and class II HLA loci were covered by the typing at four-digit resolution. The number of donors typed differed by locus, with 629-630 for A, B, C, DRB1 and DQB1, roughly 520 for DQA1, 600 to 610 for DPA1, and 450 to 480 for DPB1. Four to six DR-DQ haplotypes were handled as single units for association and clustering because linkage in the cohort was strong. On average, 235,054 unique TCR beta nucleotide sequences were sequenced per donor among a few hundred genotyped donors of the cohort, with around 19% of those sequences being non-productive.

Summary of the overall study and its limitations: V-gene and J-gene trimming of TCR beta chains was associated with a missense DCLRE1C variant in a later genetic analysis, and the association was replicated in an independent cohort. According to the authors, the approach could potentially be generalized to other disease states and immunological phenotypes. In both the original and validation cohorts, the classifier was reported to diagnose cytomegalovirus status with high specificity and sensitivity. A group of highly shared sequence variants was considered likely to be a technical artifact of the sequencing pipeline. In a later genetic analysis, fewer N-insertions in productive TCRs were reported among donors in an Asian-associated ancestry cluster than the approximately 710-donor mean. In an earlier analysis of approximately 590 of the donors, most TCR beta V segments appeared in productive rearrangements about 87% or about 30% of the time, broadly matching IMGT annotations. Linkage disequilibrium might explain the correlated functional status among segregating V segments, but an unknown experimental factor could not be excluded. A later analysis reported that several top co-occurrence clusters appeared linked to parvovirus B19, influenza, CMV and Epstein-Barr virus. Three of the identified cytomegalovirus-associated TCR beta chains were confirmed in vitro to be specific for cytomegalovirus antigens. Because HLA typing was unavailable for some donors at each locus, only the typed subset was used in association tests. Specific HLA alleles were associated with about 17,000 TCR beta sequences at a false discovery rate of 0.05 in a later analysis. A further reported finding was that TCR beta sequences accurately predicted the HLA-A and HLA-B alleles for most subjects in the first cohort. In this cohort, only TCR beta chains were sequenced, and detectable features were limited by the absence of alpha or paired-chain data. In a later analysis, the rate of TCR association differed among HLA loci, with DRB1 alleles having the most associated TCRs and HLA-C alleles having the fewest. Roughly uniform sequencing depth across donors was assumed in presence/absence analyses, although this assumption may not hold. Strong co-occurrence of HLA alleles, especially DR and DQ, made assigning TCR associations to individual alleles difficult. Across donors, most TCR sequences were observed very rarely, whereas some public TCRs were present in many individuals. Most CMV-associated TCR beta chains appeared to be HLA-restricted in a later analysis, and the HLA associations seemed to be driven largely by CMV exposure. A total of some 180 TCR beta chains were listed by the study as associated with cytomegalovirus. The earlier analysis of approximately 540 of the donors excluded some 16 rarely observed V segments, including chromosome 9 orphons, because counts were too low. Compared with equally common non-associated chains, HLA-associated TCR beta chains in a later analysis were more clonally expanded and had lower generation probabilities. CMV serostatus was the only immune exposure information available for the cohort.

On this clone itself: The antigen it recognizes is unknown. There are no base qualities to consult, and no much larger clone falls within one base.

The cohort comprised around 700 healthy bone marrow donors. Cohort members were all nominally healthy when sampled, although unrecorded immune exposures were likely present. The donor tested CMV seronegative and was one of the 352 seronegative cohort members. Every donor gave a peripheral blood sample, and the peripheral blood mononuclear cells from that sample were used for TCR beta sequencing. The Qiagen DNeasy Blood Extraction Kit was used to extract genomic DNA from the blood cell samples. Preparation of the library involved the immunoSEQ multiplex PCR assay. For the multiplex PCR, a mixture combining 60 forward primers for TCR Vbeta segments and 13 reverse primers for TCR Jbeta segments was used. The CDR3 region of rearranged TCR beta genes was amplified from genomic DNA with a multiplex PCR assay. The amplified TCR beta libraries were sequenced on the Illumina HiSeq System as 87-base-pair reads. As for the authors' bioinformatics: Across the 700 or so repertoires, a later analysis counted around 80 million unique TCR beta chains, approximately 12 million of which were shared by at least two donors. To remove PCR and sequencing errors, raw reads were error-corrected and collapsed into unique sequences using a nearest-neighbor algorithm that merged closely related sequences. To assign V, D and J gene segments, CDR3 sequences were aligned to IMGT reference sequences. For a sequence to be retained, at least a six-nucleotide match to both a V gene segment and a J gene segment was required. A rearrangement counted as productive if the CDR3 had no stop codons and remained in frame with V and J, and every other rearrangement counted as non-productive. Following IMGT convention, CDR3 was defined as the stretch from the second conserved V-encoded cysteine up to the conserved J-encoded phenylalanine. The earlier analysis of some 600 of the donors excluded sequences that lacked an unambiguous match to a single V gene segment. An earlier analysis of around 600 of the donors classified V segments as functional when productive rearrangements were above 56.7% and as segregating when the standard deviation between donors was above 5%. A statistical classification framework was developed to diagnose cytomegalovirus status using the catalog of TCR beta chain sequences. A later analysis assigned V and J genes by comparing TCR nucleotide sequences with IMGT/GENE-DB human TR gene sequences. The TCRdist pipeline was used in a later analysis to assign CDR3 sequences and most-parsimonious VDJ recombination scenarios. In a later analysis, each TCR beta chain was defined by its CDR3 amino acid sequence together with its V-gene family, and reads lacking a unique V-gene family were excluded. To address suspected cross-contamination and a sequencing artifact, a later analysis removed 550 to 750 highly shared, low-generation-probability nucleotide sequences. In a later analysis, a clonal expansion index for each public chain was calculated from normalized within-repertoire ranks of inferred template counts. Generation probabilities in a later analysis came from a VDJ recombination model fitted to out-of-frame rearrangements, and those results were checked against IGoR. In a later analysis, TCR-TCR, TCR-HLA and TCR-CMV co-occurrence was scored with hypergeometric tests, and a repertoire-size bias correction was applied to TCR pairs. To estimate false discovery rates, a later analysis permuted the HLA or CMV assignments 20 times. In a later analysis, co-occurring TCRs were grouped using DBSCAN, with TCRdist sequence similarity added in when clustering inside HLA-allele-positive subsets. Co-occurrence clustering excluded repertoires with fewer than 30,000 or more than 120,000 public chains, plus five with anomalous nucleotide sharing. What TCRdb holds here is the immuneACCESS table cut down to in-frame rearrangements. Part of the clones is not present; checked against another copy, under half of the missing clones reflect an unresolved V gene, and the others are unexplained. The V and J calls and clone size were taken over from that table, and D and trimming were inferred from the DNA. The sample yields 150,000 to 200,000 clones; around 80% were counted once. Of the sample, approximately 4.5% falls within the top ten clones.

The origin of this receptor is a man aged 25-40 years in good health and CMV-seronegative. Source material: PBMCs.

DNA sequence: TGTGCCAGCAGGGCACTGGGAGCGGGAAAAGAGACCCAGTACTTC. It specifies CASRALGAGKETQYF. The V and J segments used are TRBV13 and TRBJ2-5, with TRBD2 identical over 7 junction bases. The CDR3 spans 15 residues, from the cysteine through the phenylalanine. Only the CDR3 DNA is retained, 45 bases long and in frame from the first base. CDR1 and CDR2, per the germline V gene (reference sequence), are PRHDT and FYEKMQ. Clipping removes 6 bases from V and 3 bases from J, with 10 as the unmatched junction base count.